The 12 T cell receptor beta chains below all came from one sample that was sequenced in a study of Ad26.COV2.S vaccination and SARS-CoV-2 variants. Produced via immunoSEQ multiplex PCR; TCRdb's table is partial and in-frame only. Of approximately 340,000 clones in the sample, approximately 85% were seen once. The sample's treatment: 15 to 20 received Ad26.COV2.S at low or high dose, single or two shots; 5 received placebo; per-sample allocation not given. Sampling took place 63 days after the first vaccine or placebo injection. The sample consisted of peripheral blood, taken in a trial of Ad26.COV2.S vaccine versus placebo. The receptor source for this set is a person aged 18-65 years who received the Ad26.COV2.S COVID-19 vaccine or a placebo.

This clone was counted once. The chain links TRBV7-2 to TRBJ2-7; D possibly corresponds to TRBD1 (6 bases). The length of the CDR3 is 16 residues. Looked up from germline, CDR1 is SGHTA and CDR2 is FQGNSA. V lost 5 bases, J lost 5 bases, and 22 bases lay in between. CDR3 protein: CASSQAGTQPNHEQYF. DNA of the CDR3: TGTGCCAGCAGCCAAGCCGGGACACAACCTAACCACGAGCAGTACTTC.

This clone was counted many times. The chain carries TRBV4-3 and TRBJ2-1; 9 bases fit TRBD2. CDR3 length equals 17 residues. Germline V gives CDR1 LGHNA, CDR2 YSLEER. Trimming took 0 bases from V and 0 from J; bases not matched to a gene: 3. The CDR3 reads CASSQDTSGHSYNEQFF. In nucleotides, the CDR3 is TGCGCCAGCAGCCAAGATACTAGCGGGCACTCCTACAATGAGCAGTTCTTC.

This clone was seen only a few times. This chain uses TRBV28 with TRBJ2-7, with D perhaps TRBD2 (5 bases). CDR1 is MDHEN and CDR2 is SYDVKM in the germline V gene. The ends were cut back, 4 bases at V and 1 base at J, with 17 bases in the middle. This CDR3 contains 16 residues. The CDR3 is CASSSNGAGLSYEQYF. CDR3 in DNA: TGTGCCAGCAGTTCGAATGGCGCGGGTCTTTCCTACGAGCAGTACTTC. Full variable domain (missing parts from reference TRBV28 and TRBJ2-7): DVKVTQSSRYLVKRTGEKVFLECVQDMDHENMFWYRQDPGLGLRLIYFSYDVKMKEKGDIPEGYSVSREKKERFSLILESASTNQTSMYLCASSSNGAGLSYEQYFGPGTRLTVT.

The chain combines TRBV4-3 with TRBJ2-7; TRBD1 aligns across 8 bases. J lost 3 bases, V lost 5 bases, and 6 bases had no gene match. The CDR3 sequence is 14 residues long. Germline CDR1 is LGHNA and CDR2 is YSLEER. CDR3 DNA sequence: TGCGCCAGCAGCACCAGGGACAGGCGCTACGAGCAGTACTTC. Protein: CASSTRDRRYEQYF.

The rearrangement uses TRBV19 and TRBJ1-5; 9 bases are a match to TRBD1. Looked up from germline, CDR1 is LNHDA and CDR2 is SQIVND (reference sequence). The CDR3 runs to 15 residues. Losses at the gene ends were 3 bases for V and 7 bases for J; bases not matched to a gene: 7. CDR3 residues: CASSIQTGGGQPQHF. Written as DNA, the CDR3 is TGTGCCAGTAGTATCCAGACAGGGGGAGGCCAGCCCCAGCATTTT.

The rearrangement uses TRBV19 and TRBJ1-4; D might be TRBD1 (5 bases). CDR1 LNHDA and CDR2 SQIVND come from the germline V gene (reference sequence). This CDR3 has 15 amino acids. Deletions cut 5 bases from V and 10 bases from J, with 20 bases between. The CDR3: CASSPAGAGWRKLFF. In nucleotides, the CDR3 is TGTGCCAGTAGTCCAGCCGGGGCAGGGTGGAGAAAACTGTTTTTT.

The V and J genes are TRBV5-5 and TRBJ2-5; no reliable D call. The CDR3 extends over 12 amino acids. Trimming left V 0 bases short and J 3 bases short, with 3 bases between. CDR1 is SGHKS and CDR2 is YYEKEE in the germline V gene (reference sequence). The CDR3: CASSLVEETQYF. The CDR3 DNA reads as TGTGCCAGCAGCTTGGTGGAAGAGACCCAGTACTTC. The entire variable domain, with the rest obtained from reference TRBV5-5 and TRBJ2-5, is as follows: DAGVTQSPTHLIKTRGQQVTLRCSPISGHKSVSWYQQVLGQGPQFIFQYYEKEERGRGNFPDRFSARQFPNYSSELNVNALLLGDSALYLCASSLVEETQYFGPGTRLLVL.

The J gene is TRBJ2-2, the V gene TRBV3-1 (or the pseudogene TRBV3-2); D is unclear. CDR3 length equals 14 residues. The V gene lost 1 base and the J gene lost 1 base, with 4 bases spanning the gap. Germline CDR1 LGHDT, CDR2 YNNKEL (reference sequence). In DNA form, the CDR3 reads TGTGCCAGCAGCCAAGCACAGAACACCGGGGAGCTGTTTTTT. It codes for CASSQAQNTGELFF.

The J gene is TRBJ1-5, the V gene TRBV30; 7 bases are shared with TRBD1. Germline V gene sequence: CDR1 GTSNPN, CDR2 SVGIG (reference sequence). This CDR3 region has 16 residues. V gave up 2 bases and J gave up 4 bases; unmatched junction bases: 11. The CDR3 spells CAWSLGTAKGNQPQHF. CDR3 nucleotides: TGTGCCTGGAGTCTAGGGACAGCAAAGGGGAATCAGCCCCAGCATTTT.

This clone was detected once. V and J are TRBV6-2 or TRBV6-3 and TRBJ1-5; 8 nucleotides line up with TRBD1. Germline loops: CDR1 MNHEY, CDR2 SVGEGT. J was trimmed by 5 bases and V by 2 bases; bases with no gene match: 8. This CDR3 contains 16 residues. In DNA form, the CDR3 reads TGTGCCAGCAGTTACCGACAGGGGTCGATGGATCAGCCCCAGCATTTT. Translation gives CASSYRQGSMDQPQHF.

The chain recombines TRBV10-3 with TRBJ2-7, with no clear D. This CDR3 spans 11 amino acids. With 4 bases removed from V and 7 bases from J, the gap between germline ends came to 8 bases. Germline CDR1 reads ENHRY; CDR2 reads SYGVKD. The DNA of the CDR3 is TGTGCCATCAGTGCACATCGAGAGCAGTACTTC. The encoded protein is CAISAHREQYF.

This clone was counted once. The chain is built from TRBV7-6 and TRBJ2-5; no clear D gene. Germline V lookup: CDR1 SGHVS, CDR2 FNYEAQ. CDR3 length equals 16 residues. V was pared by 0 bases and J by 4 bases, with 15 bases between. The CDR3 DNA reads as TGTGCCAGCAGCTTAGCGCTAACTCCGATCCGAGAGACCCAGTACTTC. Translating gives CASSLALTPIRETQYF.